Each of the 26 T cell receptor beta chains below was sequenced from the same sample in a study of blood T cell repertoires in COVID-19. The protocol was immunoSEQ multiplex PCR, while the TCRdb copy is restricted to in-frame clones and leaves out a portion. The sample carries a few hundred thousand clones, less than 90% recorded once. Specimen: PBMCs or T cells enriched from blood (not recorded which). All receptors come from a young woman who had been exposed to COVID-19.

V is TRBV19 and J is TRBJ1-1; maybe TRBD1 (5 bases). The CDR3 contains 14 residues. CDR1 LNHDA and CDR2 SQIVND come from the germline V gene (reference sequence). V lost 6 bases, J lost 0 bases, and 11 bases lay in between. Here the CDR3 DNA reads TGTGCCAGTAGCTCGACAGATATGAACACTGAAGCTTTCTTT. This codes for CASSSTDMNTEAFF.

This clone appeared a single time. The chain uses TRBV6-1 and TRBJ1-2; D call uncertain. Germline CDR1 and CDR2: MNHNS and SASEGT. The CDR3 consists of 12 residues. The ends were cut back, 3 bases at V and 8 bases at J, with 10 bases in the middle. The CDR3 loop is CASSEGFSGYTF. DNA of the CDR3: TGTGCCAGCAGTGAGGGCTTCAGCGGCTACACCTTC.

The CDR3 is CASSRQTGWYGYTF. The CDR3 region has the DNA TGTGCCAGCAGCAGACAGACAGGGTGGTATGGCTACACCTTC. The chain is built from TRBV5-6 and TRBJ1-2; 7 nucleotides align to TRBD1. This CDR3 is 14 amino acids long. Losses at the gene ends were 4 bases for V and 5 bases for J; bases not matched to a gene: 8. In germline, CDR1 is SGHDT, CDR2 YYEEEE.

This clone has a single count. This chain uses TRBV3-1 (or the pseudogene TRBV3-2) with TRBJ1-2; 10 positions agree with TRBD1. Trimming cost V 6 bases and J 8 bases; bases outside gene matches: 9. From germline, CDR1 is LGHDT and CDR2 YNNKEL (reference sequence). CDR3 length: 14 residues. CDR3 region: CASRPTGGADGYTF. The DNA for the CDR3 is TGTGCCAGCAGGCCGACAGGGGGCGCCGACGGCTACACCTTC.

The chain has TRBV6-1 and TRBJ1-5; maybe TRBD1 (5 bases). This CDR3 is built from 15 residues. CDR1 is MNHNS, CDR2 SASEGT, per germline. The V gene lost 0 bases and the J gene lost 6 bases, with 12 bases spanning the gap. The CDR3 DNA reads as TGTGCCAGCAGTGAAGCGTCGCAGGGCCGTCAGCCCCAGCATTTT. It yields the protein CASSEASQGRQPQHF.

For this clone: Relative to the germline gene, one junction end is altered; a read error may explain this. V and J are TRBV29-1 and TRBJ1-1; D remains ambiguous. Germline V lookup: CDR1 SQVTM, CDR2 ANQGSEA. The CDR3 is made up of 13 amino acids. The CDR3 DNA reads TGCAGCGTTGATTGGCCCGGGAACGCTGAAGCTTTCTTT. This sequence encodes CSVDWPGNAEAFF.

The rearrangement links TRBV20-1 to TRBJ2-1; possibly TRBD2 for D (6 bases). CDR1 is DFQATT, CDR2 SNEGSKA, per germline (reference sequence). Trimming pared 1 base from V and 12 bases from J, leaving 10 bases between. There are 11 residues in the CDR3. CDR3 in DNA: TGCAGTGCTAGAGCTGGGGAGGTGCAGTTCTTC. As protein: CSARAGEVQFF.

V and J are TRBV5-5 and TRBJ1-2, with 7 bases aligning to TRBD1. V lost 3 bases to trimming and J lost 14 bases; unmatched junction nucleotides: 10. Germline values: CDR1 SGHKS, CDR2 YYEKEE (reference sequence). The CDR3 consists of 12 residues. CDR3 residues: CASSSTLTGRTF. For the CDR3, the DNA is TGTGCCAGCAGCTCCACACTGACAGGGCGGACCTTC.

The chain combines TRBV27 with TRBJ1-2, with D maybe TRBD1 (5 bases). The V gene lost 5 bases and the J gene lost 4 bases, with 20 bases spanning the gap. This CDR3 comprises 16 residues. Germline V gene data show CDR1 as MNHEY and CDR2 as SMNVEV (reference sequence). CDR3 nucleotide sequence: TGTGCCAGCAGTCCGGGGGTCGGACCGGAGGCCTATGGCTACACCTTC. Amino acids: CASSPGVGPEAYGYTF.

J is TRBJ2-7 and V is TRBV6-5, with D possibly being TRBD2 (6 bases). The CDR3 runs 14 residues. V gave up 6 bases and J gave up 7 bases, with 19 bases separating them. Germline assignment: CDR1 MNHEY and CDR2 SVGAGI. CDR3 nucleotides: TGTGCCAGCAGCCCCCCGGGACTGCCTTTGGAGCAGTACTTC. Protein product: CASSPPGLPLEQYF.

The V and J genes are TRBV7-2 and TRBJ1-2; tentatively, D is TRBD1 (6 bases). CDR3 length: 15 residues. Germline V gene lookup returns CDR1 SGHTA and CDR2 FQGNSA. V gave up 4 bases and J gave up 8 bases, with 20 bases separating them. The CDR3 DNA reads TGTGCCAGCAGCTCTACACAGGGAAGGGCGGGCGGCTACACCTTC. Protein product: CASSSTQGRAGGYTF.

The chain uses TRBV2 and TRBJ2-7; D might be TRBD2 (5 bases). This CDR3 has 16 residues. The V end lost 3 bases, the J end lost 7 bases, and 22 bases lay between the germline ends. From germline, CDR1 is SNHLY and CDR2 FYNNEI. Here the CDR3 reads CASSDLTGKAGQEQYF. CDR3 DNA sequence: TGTGCCAGCAGTGATCTGACCGGGAAGGCTGGGCAAGAGCAGTACTTC.

This chain links TRBV5-1 with TRBJ2-2; D is perhaps TRBD2 (6 bases). Germline V CDR1 and CDR2: SGHRS, YFSETQ. There are 17 residues in the CDR3. Trimming removed 2 bases at V and 0 bases at J, with 14 bases between. The CDR3 DNA reads as TGCGCCAGCAGCTTTCGGGGGTTGGGTTCGAACACCGGGGAGCTGTTTTTT. This sequence encodes CASSFRGLGSNTGELFF.

The V call is TRBV3-1 (or the pseudogene TRBV3-2), the J call TRBJ2-7; TRBD1 is a possible D gene (5 bases). The CDR3 loop spans 14 amino acids. V lost 4 bases and J 7 bases, leaving 17 bases between the germline ends. CDR1 is LGHDT, CDR2 YNNKEL, per germline (reference sequence). As DNA, the CDR3 is TGTGCCAGCAGCCCTCCCGGCAGGGCCGGGGAGCAGTACTTC. Protein product: CASSPPGRAGEQYF.

This sequence joins TRBV18 and TRBJ1-1; D unclear. CDR3 length: 15 amino acids. In germline, CDR1 is KGHSH, CDR2 LQKENI. Trimming cost V 1 base and J 6 bases, with 15 bases left between them. DNA for the CDR3: TGTGCCAGCTCACCACTCGCAGGCCCCCGCGCTGAAGCTTTCTTT. This gives the protein CASSPLAGPRAEAFF.

J is TRBJ2-1 and V is TRBV19; 8 positions match TRBD1. This CDR3 region has 17 residues. Trimming at V came to 0 bases and at J to 0 bases, leaving 4 bases not matched to a gene. Germline assignment: CDR1 LNHDA and CDR2 SQIVND (reference sequence). CDR3 region: CASSIDSGTGSYNEQFF. The CDR3 DNA reads as TGTGCCAGTAGTATAGATAGTGGGACAGGCTCCTACAATGAGCAGTTCTTC.

The rearrangement links TRBV4-1 to TRBJ1-2; D is undetermined. CDR1 MGHRA and CDR2 YSYEKL come from the germline V gene. Trimming cost V 4 bases and J 7 bases, with 16 bases left between them. The CDR3 is 14 amino acids. The CDR3 DNA sequence: TGCGCCAGCAGCCGCGAATCGGTGTCCGGTGGCTACACCTTC. This translates into CASSRESVSGGYTF.

V and J are TRBV5-8 and TRBJ2-7; D may be TRBD1 (5 bases). The CDR3 length is 13 residues. Germline V gene sequence: CDR1 SGHTS, CDR2 YDEGEE. The germline V and J ends were trimmed by 4 bases and 7 bases, with 15 bases remaining between them. In DNA, the CDR3 is TGTGCCAGCAGCCTGAACTACAGGACGGAGCAGTACTTC. This codes for CASSLNYRTEQYF.

The rearrangement joins TRBV19 to TRBJ1-6, with 7 bases matching TRBD1. This CDR3 spans 18 amino acids. Germline loops: CDR1 LNHDA, CDR2 SQIVND (reference sequence). Trimming cost V 6 bases and J 7 bases; bases outside gene matches: 18. CDR3 coding DNA: TGTGCCAGTAGCCTTATAGAGGTCAGGGGGATCTCAAATTCACCCCTCCACTTT. As protein: CASSLIEVRGISNSPLHF. The full variable domain, completed using reference TRBV19 and TRBJ1-6, is DGGITQSPKYLFRKEGQNVTLSCEQNLNHDAMYWYRQDPGQGLRLIYYSQIVNDFQKGDIAEGYSVSREKKESFPLTVTSAQKNPTAFYLCASSLIEVRGISNSPLHFGNGTRLTVT.

This clone came up once. This chain uses TRBV5-8 with TRBJ1-5; 9 nucleotides align to TRBD1. After removal of 4 bases from V and 5 bases from J, the junction contained 13 bases not matched to a gene. The CDR3 runs to 17 residues. Germline V CDR1 and CDR2: SGHTS, YDEGEE. The CDR3 here is CASSAGQGSGNYQPQHF. CDR3 nucleotide sequence: TGTGCCAGCAGCGCCGGACAGGGGTCGGGGAATTATCAGCCCCAGCATTTT.

This chain links TRBV11-2 with TRBJ1-6, with D uncertain. The V and J ends lost 4 bases and 8 bases respectively, with 6 bases between them. CDR1 and CDR2 (germline): SGHAT, FQNNGV. CDR3 length equals 12 residues. The CDR3 sequence is CASSYSDSPLHF. The CDR3 nucleotides are TGTGCCAGCAGCTATTCGGATTCACCCCTCCACTTT.

This clone appeared a single time. The V call is TRBV2, the J call TRBJ1-2; 8 bases are a match to TRBD1. Looked up from germline, CDR1 is SNHLY and CDR2 is FYNNEI. V lost 4 bases to trimming and J lost 4 bases; unmatched junction nucleotides: 5. This CDR3 region has 14 residues. CDR3 sequence: CASSVTGEGYGYTF. CDR3 DNA: TGTGCCAGCAGTGTGACAGGGGAAGGCTATGGCTACACCTTC.

The chain is built from TRBV24-1 and TRBJ2-1; D may be TRBD1 (5 bases). Germline CDR1 KGHDR, CDR2 SFDVKD. The length of the CDR3 is 16 residues. V lost 1 base to trimming and J lost 5 bases, with 14 bases between them. CDR3 protein: CATSDFPLSGNNEQFF. In nucleotides, the CDR3 is TGTGCCACCAGTGATTTTCCCCTTTCAGGGAACAATGAGCAGTTCTTC.

This chain connects TRBV7-2 to TRBJ2-5; no clear D gene. The V gene's germline CDR1 is SGHTA and CDR2 FQGNSA. The CDR3 is 13 amino acids. Trimming cost V 5 bases and J 4 bases, with 11 bases left between them. The CDR3 DNA is TGTGCCAGCAGCCCCCGGCTAGGAGAGACCCAGTACTTC. This translates into CASSPRLGETQYF.

The chain has TRBV7-2 and TRBJ2-1; 9 nucleotides line up with TRBD1. The length of the CDR3 is 15 residues. The J segment lost 6 bases and the V segment lost 5 bases, leaving 8 bases of the junction unmatched. Germline V gene data show CDR1 as SGHTA and CDR2 as FQGNSA. In DNA, the CDR3 is TGTGCCAGCAGCCCTACAGCGGGACAGGGCAATGAGCAGTTCTTC. Its protein product is CASSPTAGQGNEQFF. Using reference TRBV7-2 and TRBJ2-1 for the parts outside the CDR3, the full variable domain is GAGVSQSPSNKVTEKGKDVELRCDPISGHTALYWYRQSLGQGLEFLIYFQGNSAPDKSGLPSDRFSAERTGGSVSTLTIQRTQQEDSAVYLCASSPTAGQGNEQFFGPGTRLTVL.

The gene calls are TRBV6-6 and TRBJ1-5; 9 nucleotides line up with TRBD1. Germline loops: CDR1 MNHNY, CDR2 SVGAGI (reference sequence). This CDR3 has 15 residues. Trimming took 5 bases from V and 6 from J; bases not matched to a gene: 8. The DNA for the CDR3 is TGTGCCAGCAGTCGACAGGGACAGGGCAGTCAGCCCCAGCATTTT. It yields the protein CASSRQGQGSQPQHF.